The entry that follows covers one T cell receptor (beta chain) sequence. Its antigen remains unidentified. This entry belongs to a study of cytomegalovirus exposure and HLA in healthy donors. Germline V gives CDR1 SGHTA, CDR2 FQGNSA. Trimming took off 5 bases at V and 6 bases at J, with 20 bases between the two ends. This CDR3 contains 16 residues. Study-level results: Despite most TCR sequences being rare, some public TCRs occurred in many donors. Later, TCR association rates were found to vary by HLA locus, highest for DRB1 and lowest for HLA-C. Reported performance of the classifier showed diagnosis of cytomegalovirus status with high specificity and sensitivity.

Primers included in the PCR were 60 Vbeta and 13 Jbeta primers. Profiling relied on immunoSEQ multiplex PCR, and the TCRdb table lists in-frame clones only, not all of them. The table lists roughly 150,000 clones, roughly 80% of them singletons, with 2.3% in the top ten. The sequenced sample was PBMCs. This TCR was sampled from a male donor in good health and CMV-seronegative. The chain is built from TRBV7-2 and TRBJ1-5, with D perhaps TRBD1 (5 bases). CDR3 in amino acids: CASSSNGGSAGQPQHF. The DNA for the CDR3 is TGTGCCAGCAGCAGTAATGGGGGGTCGGCGGGTCAGCCCCAGCATTTT.